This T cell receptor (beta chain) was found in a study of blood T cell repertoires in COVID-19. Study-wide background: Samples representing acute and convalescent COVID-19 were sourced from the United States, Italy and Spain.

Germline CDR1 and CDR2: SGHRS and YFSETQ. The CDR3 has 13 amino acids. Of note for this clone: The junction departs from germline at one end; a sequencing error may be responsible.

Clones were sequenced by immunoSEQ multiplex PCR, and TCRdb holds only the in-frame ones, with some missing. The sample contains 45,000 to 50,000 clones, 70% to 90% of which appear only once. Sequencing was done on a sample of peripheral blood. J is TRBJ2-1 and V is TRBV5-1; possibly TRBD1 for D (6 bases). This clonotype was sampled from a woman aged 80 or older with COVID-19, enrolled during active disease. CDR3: CASSLAWDKEQFF. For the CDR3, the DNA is TGCGCCAGCAGCTTGGCCTGGGACAAGGAGCAGTTCTTC.